Listed below are T cell receptor beta chains from one sample, sequenced in a study of blood T cell repertoires in COVID-19. TCRdb keeps only in-frame clones here, not all; method: immunoSEQ multiplex PCR. There are roughly 300,000 clones in the sample; just over 85% occur only once, and around 4% lies in the top ten. The sample consisted of PBMCs or T cells enriched from blood (not recorded which). The receptors come from a young man who had recovered from COVID-19. Both conserved end residues are part of each CDR3. A D gene is named only where the DNA matches it firmly. Clone size is stated in some rows and not others, as once, few, many or a class when expanded.

CASSDGTRFYEQYF,TGTGCCAGCAGCGACGGGACTAGGTTCTACGAGCAGTACTTC,TRBD2,TRBJ2-7,TRBV3-1/TRBV3-2,once,14
CATSPMTRTGERNSPLHF,TGTGCCACCAGCCCGATGACAAGGACAGGGGAGAGGAATTCACCCCTCCACTTT,TRBD1,TRBJ1-6,TRBV15,NA,18
CASSQRSGGYNSPLHF,TGTGCCAGCAGCCAACGATCAGGGGGCTATAATTCACCCCTCCACTTT,TRBD1,TRBJ1-6,TRBV14,NA,16
CASSEKGLAGGETQYF,TGTGCCAGCAGCGAGAAGGGACTAGCGGGGGGAGAGACCCAGTACTTC,TRBD2,TRBJ2-5,TRBV11-2,NA,16
CASALGGASGYSYNEQFF,TGTGCTAGTGCCTTGGGGGGGGCTAGCGGATACTCCTACAATGAGCAGTTCTTC,NA,TRBJ2-1,TRBV12-5,NA,18
CASSGDGTGFMDTQYF,TGTGCCAGCAGCGGGGATGGGACAGGCTTTATGGATACGCAGTATTTT,TRBD1,TRBJ2-3,TRBV5-6,NA,16
CASSLSQGGYEQYF,TGCGCCAGCAGCTTGTCCCAGGGGGGCTACGAGCAGTACTTC,NA,TRBJ2-7,TRBV5-1,NA,14
CASSPPGQGAGGANVLTF,TGTGCCAGCTCACCACCCGGACAGGGGGCGGGTGGGGCCAACGTCCTGACTTTC,TRBD1,TRBJ2-6,TRBV18,NA,18
CASSYTQGAKNIQYF,TGTGCCAGCAGTTACACTCAGGGGGCCAAAAACATTCAGTACTTC,NA,TRBJ2-4,TRBV6-6,NA,15
CASSPLGGQFYNEQFF,TGTGCCAGCAGCCCCCTTGGGGGACAGTTCTACAATGAGCAGTTCTTC,TRBD1,TRBJ2-1,TRBV9,NA,16
CASSGNEQFF,TGTGCCAGCAGCGGCAATGAGCAGTTCTTC,NA,TRBJ2-1,TRBV28,NA,10
CREREGFEKLFF,TGCAGGGAACGGGAGGGGTTTGAAAAACTGTTTTTT,NA,TRBJ1-4,TRBV29-1,NA,12
CASSSSQNTGELFF,TGCGCCAGCAGCTCAAGCCAGAACACCGGGGAGCTGTTTTTT,NA,TRBJ2-2,TRBV5-1,NA,14
CASSSSSRTVQYF,TGTGCCAGCAGTTCCTCTAGCCGAACGGTTCAGTACTTC,NA,TRBJ2-4,TRBV6-5,NA,13
CAWSKGGGTEAFF,TGTGCCTGGAGCAAGGGGGGGGGCACTGAAGCTTTCTTT,NA,TRBJ1-1,TRBV30,NA,13
CASSLGLAGINEQFF,TGTGCCAGCAGCTTAGGGCTAGCGGGAATCAATGAGCAGTTCTTC,TRBD2,TRBJ2-1,TRBV13,NA,15
CASRGQGTMNTEAFF,TGTGCCAGCCGGGGCCAGGGGACCATGAACACTGAAGCTTTCTTT,NA,TRBJ1-1,TRBV2,NA,15
CASSEGFGLAGAKNIQYF,TGCGCCAGCAGTGAAGGTTTCGGGCTAGCGGGAGCCAAAAACATTCAGTACTTC,TRBD2,TRBJ2-4,TRBV10-1,NA,18
CASSPTGMSNQPQHF,TGCGCCAGCAGCCCGACAGGGATGAGCAATCAGCCCCAGCATTTT,TRBD1,TRBJ1-5,TRBV5-1,NA,15
CASIKGQGPYNEQFF,TGTGCCAGCATCAAGGGACAGGGACCGTACAATGAGCAGTTCTTC,TRBD1,TRBJ2-1,TRBV2,NA,15
CASSLGGSTDTQYF,TGTGCCAGCAGTTTAGGAGGGAGCACAGATACGCAGTATTTT,NA,TRBJ2-3,TRBV28,NA,14
CASSVFPGQGLFNSPLHF,TGTGCCAGCAGTGTATTTCCGGGACAGGGTCTTTTTAATTCACCCCTCCACTTT,TRBD1,TRBJ1-6,TRBV6-1,NA,18
CASSGEGVSTYEQYF,TGTGCCAGCAGTGGGGAGGGGGTATCGACCTACGAGCAGTACTTC,NA,TRBJ2-7,TRBV27,NA,15
CASRPYRGGETQYF,TGTGCCAGCCGACCATACAGGGGCGGAGAGACCCAGTACTTC,TRBD1,TRBJ2-5,TRBV3-1/TRBV3-2,NA,14